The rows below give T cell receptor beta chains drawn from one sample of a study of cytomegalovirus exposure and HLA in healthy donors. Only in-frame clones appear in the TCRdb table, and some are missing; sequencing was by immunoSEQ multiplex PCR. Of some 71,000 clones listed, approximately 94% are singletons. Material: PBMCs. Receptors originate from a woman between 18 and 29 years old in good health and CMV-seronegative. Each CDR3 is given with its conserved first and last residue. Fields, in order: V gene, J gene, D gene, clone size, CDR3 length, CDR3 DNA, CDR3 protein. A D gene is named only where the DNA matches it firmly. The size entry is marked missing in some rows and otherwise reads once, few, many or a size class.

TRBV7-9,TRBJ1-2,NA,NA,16,TGTGCCAGCAGCTTAAGTGTGTTCGACACCAACTATGGCTACACCTTC,CASSLSVFDTNYGYTF
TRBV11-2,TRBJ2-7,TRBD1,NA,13,TGTGCCAGCAGCACCGGGACAGGGAGAGAGCAGTACTTC,CASSTGTGREQYF
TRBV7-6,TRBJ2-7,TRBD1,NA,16,TGTGCCAGCAGCCTAGCCGGGACAGTGAACCCCTACGAGCAGTACTTC,CASSLAGTVNPYEQYF
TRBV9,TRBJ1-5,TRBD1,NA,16,TGTGCCAGCAGCGTAGGAGGGACAGGGTCCAATCAGCCCCAGCATTTT,CASSVGGTGSNQPQHF
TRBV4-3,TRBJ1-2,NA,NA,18,TGCGCCAGCAGCCAAGATCTGGGGGGGCCCGGCGCTAACTATGGCTACACCTTC,CASSQDLGGPGANYGYTF
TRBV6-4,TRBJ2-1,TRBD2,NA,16,TGTGCCAGCAGTTCGTTCGCGGGAGTGGGGCACAATGAGCAGTTCTTC,CASSSFAGVGHNEQFF
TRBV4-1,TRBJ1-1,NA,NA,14,TGCGCCAGCAGAGGGATGGGGGGGCGGACTGAAGCTTTCTTT,CASRGMGGRTEAFF
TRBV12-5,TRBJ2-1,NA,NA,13,TGTGCTAGTGGCTTTGGACTCCTCAATGAGCAGTTCTTC,CASGFGLLNEQFF
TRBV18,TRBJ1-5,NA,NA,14,TGTGCCAGCTCACCAGAGGGAGGGAATCAGCCCCAGCATTTT,CASSPEGGNQPQHF
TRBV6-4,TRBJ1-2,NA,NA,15,TGTGCCAGCAGTCAACAGGAGGGACCTAACTATGGCTACACCTTC,CASSQQEGPNYGYTF
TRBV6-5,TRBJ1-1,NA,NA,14,TGTGCCAGCAGTTACGGACAGCTGAACACTGAAGCTTTCTTT,CASSYGQLNTEAFF
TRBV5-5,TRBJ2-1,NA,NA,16,TGTGCCAGCAGCTTGGAATGGCAGGTCTCCTACAATGAGCAGTTCTTC,CASSLEWQVSYNEQFF
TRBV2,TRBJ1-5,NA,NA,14,TGTGCCAGCAGCTCGGGAAATAGCAATCAGCCCCAGCATTTT,CASSSGNSNQPQHF
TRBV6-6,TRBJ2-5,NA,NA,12,TGTGCCAGCAGTACAGGGTCAGAGACCCAGTACTTC,CASSTGSETQYF
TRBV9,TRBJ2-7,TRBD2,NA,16,TGTGCCAGCAGCGTAGGGGGACTAGCGGGGACCTACGAGCAGTACTTC,CASSVGGLAGTYEQYF
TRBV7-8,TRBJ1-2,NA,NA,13,TGTGCCAGCACCCGTTTAGGGGGCTATGGCTACACCTTC,CASTRLGGYGYTF
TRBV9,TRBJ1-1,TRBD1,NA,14,TGTGCCAGCAGCGGGGGACAGGGGGGCACTGAAGCTTTCTTT,CASSGGQGGTEAFF
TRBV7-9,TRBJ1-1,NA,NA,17,TGTGCCAGCAGCTTAGTCGGGATGGGGGGTTTGAACACTGAAGCTTTCTTT,CASSLVGMGGLNTEAFF
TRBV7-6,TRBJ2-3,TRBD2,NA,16,TGTGCCAGCAGCCTCGGACTAGCGGGGTCCACAGATACGCAGTATTTT,CASSLGLAGSTDTQYF
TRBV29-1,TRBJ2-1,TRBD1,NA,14,TGCAGCGTTCCAGGGACAGTTGGTTTAGGTGAGCAGTTCTTC,CSVPGTVGLGEQFF
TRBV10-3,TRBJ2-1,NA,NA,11,TGTGCCATGAATTACGAGGTCAAGCAGTTCTTC,CAMNYEVKQFF
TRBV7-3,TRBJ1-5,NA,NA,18,TGTGCCAGCAGCTTACCCCACCATTTCGGAGGGCGGGATCAGCCCCAGCATTTT,CASSLPHHFGGRDQPQHF
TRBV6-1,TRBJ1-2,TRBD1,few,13,TGTGCCAGCAGTCCGGACAGGGGACATGGCTACACCTTC,CASSPDRGHGYTF
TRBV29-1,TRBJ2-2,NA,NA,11,TGCAGCGTTGAGGAGCCCGGGGAGCTGTTTTTT,CSVEEPGELFF
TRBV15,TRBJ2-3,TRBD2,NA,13,TGTGCCACCAGCGGGAGGGGCACAGATACGCAGTATTTT,CATSGRGTDTQYF
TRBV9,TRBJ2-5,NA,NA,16,TGTGCCAGCAGCATCGGACAGGGAGGGGACCAAGAGACCCAGTACTTC,CASSIGQGGDQETQYF
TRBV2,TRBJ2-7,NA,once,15,TGTGCCAGCAGAAGCAGGCTACCCCCCTCCTACGAGCAGTACTTC,CASRSRLPPSYEQYF
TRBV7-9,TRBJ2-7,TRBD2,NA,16,TGTGCCAGCAGCTCCCCGTCTAGCGGGCCAAGTTACGAGCAGTACTTC,CASSSPSSGPSYEQYF
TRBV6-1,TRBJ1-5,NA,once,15,TGTGCCAGCACCCACACGACAGGCTCGAATCAGCCCCAGCATTTT,CASTHTTGSNQPQHF
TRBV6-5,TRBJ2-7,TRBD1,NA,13,TGTGCAGCCAGACCGGGACAGGGTTACGAGCAGTACTTC,CAARPGQGYEQYF
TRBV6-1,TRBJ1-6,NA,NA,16,TGTGCCAGCAGTGACGCACTGTTCTCCTATAATTCACCCCTCCACTTT,CASSDALFSYNSPLHF
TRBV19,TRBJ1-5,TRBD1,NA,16,TGTGCCAGTAGTAGCGGACAGGGCCCTAGCAATCAGCCCCAGCATTTT,CASSSGQGPSNQPQHF
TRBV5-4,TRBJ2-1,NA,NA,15,TGTGCCAGCAGCTTGTTCGGGAGCTCCTACAATGAGCAGTTCTTC,CASSLFGSSYNEQFF
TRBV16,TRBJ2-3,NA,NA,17,TGTGCCAGCAGCCAATTAATACCGGCCAGGGGCACAGATACGCAGTATTTT,CASSQLIPARGTDTQYF
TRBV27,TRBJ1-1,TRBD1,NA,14,TGTGCCAGCAGTCGAAACCGACAGGGAGGTGAAGCTTTCTTT,CASSRNRQGGEAFF
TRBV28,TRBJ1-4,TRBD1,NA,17,TGTGCCAGCAGTCCCTCCGGGACAGGGGGAGACAATGAAAAACTGTTTTTT,CASSPSGTGGDNEKLFF
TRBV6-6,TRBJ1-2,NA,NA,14,TGTGCCAGCAGTTACTCGGGCAGGGCGGATGGCTACACCTTC,CASSYSGRADGYTF
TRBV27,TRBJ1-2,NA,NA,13,TGTGCCAGCAGTCCCGGTCGTTCTATGGGCTACACCTTC,CASSPGRSMGYTF
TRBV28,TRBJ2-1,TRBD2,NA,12,TGTGCCAGTCAGCGGGAGAGGAGGGAGCAGTTCTTC,CASQRERREQFF
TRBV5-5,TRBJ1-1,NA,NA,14,TGTGCCAGCAGCTTCGGATTCAGGGACACTGAAGCTTTCTTT,CASSFGFRDTEAFF
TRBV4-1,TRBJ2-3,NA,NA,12,TGCGCCAGCAGCCTAAGCACAGATACGCAGTATTTT,CASSLSTDTQYF
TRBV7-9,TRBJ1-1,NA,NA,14,TGTGCCAGCAGCTTAGCGGCAGGGACAACTGAAGCTTTCTTT,CASSLAAGTTEAFF
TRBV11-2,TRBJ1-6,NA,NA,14,TGTGCCAGCAGCTTAGGACAGCCGAATTCACCCCTCCACTTT,CASSLGQPNSPLHF
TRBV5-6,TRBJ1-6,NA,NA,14,TGTGCCAGCAGCTTGATAACGGGTAATTCACCCCTCCACTTT,CASSLITGNSPLHF
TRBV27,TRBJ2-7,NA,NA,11,TGTGCCAGCAAGGGGGGGAACGAGCAGTACTTC,CASKGGNEQYF
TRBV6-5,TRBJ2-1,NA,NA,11,TGTGCCAGCACCGGTTACAATGAGCAGTTCTTC,CASTGYNEQFF
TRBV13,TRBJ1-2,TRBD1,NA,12,TGTGCCAGCAGCCCCCGCCAGGGGGTTTACACCTTC,CASSPRQGVYTF
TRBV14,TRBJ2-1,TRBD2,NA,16,TGTGCCAGCAGCCTTCGGACTAGCGGGAGGGCGAATGAGCAGTTCTTC,CASSLRTSGRANEQFF
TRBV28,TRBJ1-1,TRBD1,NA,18,TGTGCCAGCAGTTTAAGAAGTGACAGGGGGCGAAAGGACACTGAAGCTTTCTTT,CASSLRSDRGRKDTEAFF
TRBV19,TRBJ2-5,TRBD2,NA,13,TGTGCCAGTAGTATGGGGACTACAGAGACCCAGTACTTC,CASSMGTTETQYF
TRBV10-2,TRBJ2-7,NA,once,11,TGCGCCAGCAGTCAGGGCTACGAGCAGTACTTC,CASSQGYEQYF
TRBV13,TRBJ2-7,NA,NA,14,TGTGCCAGCAGCGCCCGGGAGCGTTCCTACGAGCAGTACTTC,CASSARERSYEQYF